The rows below give T cell receptor beta chains drawn from one sample of a study of cytomegalovirus exposure and HLA in healthy donors. The data were produced by immunoSEQ multiplex PCR, yet TCRdb's version contains in-frame clones alone and is incomplete. The sample lists about 140,000 clones; 75% were seen once. Sequenced sample: PBMCs. These receptors originate from a man aged 40-49 years in good health and CMV-seronegative. The CDR3 runs from the conserved cysteine through the conserved F or W. The order of the fields is D gene, J gene, clone size, V gene, CDR3 DNA, CDR3 protein. A D gene is named only where the DNA matches it firmly. A clone size is listed for some rows: how often the clone was seen (once, few, many), or a class if it is expanded.

d_call: TRBD1; j_call: TRBJ1-6; clone_size: .; v_call: TRBV6-5; cdr3_nt: TGTGCCAGCAGTTATGCGGACAGGGCACCCCTCCACTTT; cdr3_aa: CASSYADRAPLHF
d_call: .; j_call: TRBJ1-1; clone_size: few; v_call: TRBV2; cdr3_nt: TGTGCCAGCAGTCTCCTGGACAGGAACACTGAAGCTTTCTTT; cdr3_aa: CASSLLDRNTEAFF
d_call: .; j_call: TRBJ1-5; clone_size: .; v_call: TRBV5-1; cdr3_nt: TGCGCCAGCAGCTTGTCAGGGGATAGCAATCAGCCCCAGCATTTT; cdr3_aa: CASSLSGDSNQPQHF
d_call: .; j_call: TRBJ1-1; clone_size: .; v_call: TRBV19; cdr3_nt: TGTGCCAGTAGTACCGGGAGCTTTATGAACACTGAAGCTTTCTTT; cdr3_aa: CASSTGSFMNTEAFF
d_call: TRBD1; j_call: TRBJ2-1; clone_size: .; v_call: TRBV7-9; cdr3_nt: TGTGCCAGCAGCTTAGGCCCTAGGGACAGATACAATGAGCAGTTCTTC; cdr3_aa: CASSLGPRDRYNEQFF
d_call: .; j_call: TRBJ2-1; clone_size: .; v_call: TRBV11-2; cdr3_nt: TGTGCCAGCAGCTTCGACAGGTTCAACAATGAGCAGTTCTTC; cdr3_aa: CASSFDRFNNEQFF
d_call: TRBD1; j_call: TRBJ1-2; clone_size: .; v_call: TRBV4-1; cdr3_nt: TGCGCCAGCAGAGCCCCGGGACAGGGGGCGGATGGCTACACCTTC; cdr3_aa: CASRAPGQGADGYTF
d_call: .; j_call: TRBJ2-7; clone_size: .; v_call: TRBV5-5; cdr3_nt: TGTGCCAGCAGCAACAACAGGGTCTCCTACGAGCAGTACTTC; cdr3_aa: CASSNNRVSYEQYF
d_call: .; j_call: TRBJ2-7; clone_size: .; v_call: TRBV7-9; cdr3_nt: TGTGCCAGCAGCCCTAGGGACAACTACGAGCAGTACTTC; cdr3_aa: CASSPRDNYEQYF
d_call: TRBD1; j_call: TRBJ2-7; clone_size: .; v_call: TRBV28; cdr3_nt: TGTGCCAGCAGTTTACCCGGACAGGGCCTCGAGCAGTACTTC; cdr3_aa: CASSLPGQGLEQYF
d_call: .; j_call: TRBJ2-2; clone_size: .; v_call: TRBV18; cdr3_nt: TGTGCCAGCTCACCCTTGCAGAGTAGAGGTCTCTTGAGCACCGGGGAGCTGTTTTTT; cdr3_aa: CASSPLQSRGLLSTGELFF
d_call: .; j_call: TRBJ1-2; clone_size: .; v_call: TRBV28; cdr3_nt: TGTGCCAGCAGTTTGCCCCAGCAGGGCGGCAATGGCTACACCTTC; cdr3_aa: CASSLPQQGGNGYTF
d_call: TRBD2; j_call: TRBJ2-7; clone_size: once; v_call: TRBV28; cdr3_nt: TGTGCCAGCACCCTACTAGCGGGGGGAGGCGAGCAGTACTTC; cdr3_aa: CASTLLAGGGEQYF
d_call: .; j_call: TRBJ2-1; clone_size: .; v_call: TRBV27; cdr3_nt: TGTGCCAGCAGTTTACCCGGACTTGATATGAATGAGCAGTTCTTC; cdr3_aa: CASSLPGLDMNEQFF
d_call: TRBD1; j_call: TRBJ1-4; clone_size: few; v_call: TRBV5-6; cdr3_nt: TGTGCCAGCAGCCGCCCGGGACAGGGAAATGAAAAACTGTTTTTT; cdr3_aa: CASSRPGQGNEKLFF
d_call: TRBD1; j_call: TRBJ1-4; clone_size: .; v_call: TRBV7-8; cdr3_nt: TGTGCCAGCAGCCCCGACAGGGGCGTTCCAGCTAATGAAAAACTGTTTTTT; cdr3_aa: CASSPDRGVPANEKLFF
d_call: .; j_call: TRBJ1-4; clone_size: .; v_call: TRBV2; cdr3_nt: TGTGCCAGCACCAGAGCCGGGTCTGGTGAAAAACTGTTTTTT; cdr3_aa: CASTRAGSGEKLFF
d_call: .; j_call: TRBJ2-2; clone_size: .; v_call: TRBV27; cdr3_nt: TGTGCCAGCAGTCCAGGACAGAACACCGGGGAGCTGTTTTTT; cdr3_aa: CASSPGQNTGELFF
d_call: .; j_call: TRBJ2-6; clone_size: .; v_call: TRBV11-3; cdr3_nt: TGTGCCAGCAGCCTGACAGTTTTTAGCTCTGGGGCCAACGTCCTGACTTTC; cdr3_aa: CASSLTVFSSGANVLTF
d_call: .; j_call: TRBJ1-4; clone_size: .; v_call: TRBV4-3; cdr3_nt: TGCGCCAGCAGCCATGAACTCCCGGGACTTACTAATGAAAAACTGTTTTTT; cdr3_aa: CASSHELPGLTNEKLFF
d_call: .; j_call: TRBJ1-5; clone_size: once; v_call: TRBV7-9; cdr3_nt: TGTGCCAGCAGCTTCGGGAGTGGAACGGGTTACAATCAGCCCCAGCATTTT; cdr3_aa: CASSFGSGTGYNQPQHF
d_call: .; j_call: TRBJ2-7; clone_size: .; v_call: TRBV19; cdr3_nt: TGTGCCAGTAGTATAGTGGGGAGCTCCTACGAGCAGTACTTC; cdr3_aa: CASSIVGSSYEQYF
d_call: TRBD1; j_call: TRBJ1-1; clone_size: once; v_call: TRBV5-1; cdr3_nt: TGCGCCAGCAGCCCGTCCAGGGGGACGGAGACTGAAGCTTTCTTT; cdr3_aa: CASSPSRGTETEAFF
d_call: TRBD1; j_call: TRBJ2-3; clone_size: once; v_call: TRBV27; cdr3_nt: TGTGCCAGCGGCCCGGGACAGGGAACAGATACGCAGTATTTT; cdr3_aa: CASGPGQGTDTQYF
d_call: .; j_call: TRBJ2-1; clone_size: .; v_call: TRBV7-9; cdr3_nt: TGTGCCAGCAGCCCACGACAGAGCTCCTACAATGAGCAGTTCTTC; cdr3_aa: CASSPRQSSYNEQFF
d_call: .; j_call: TRBJ1-5; clone_size: .; v_call: TRBV7-9; cdr3_nt: TGTGCCAGCAGCCCCACAGGGTTAGGAAATCAGCCCCAGCATTTT; cdr3_aa: CASSPTGLGNQPQHF
d_call: .; j_call: TRBJ1-5; clone_size: .; v_call: TRBV5-6; cdr3_nt: TGTGCCAGCAGCCCGCGTAATAATCAGCCCCAGCATTTT; cdr3_aa: CASSPRNNQPQHF
d_call: .; j_call: TRBJ1-4; clone_size: .; v_call: TRBV5-8; cdr3_nt: TGTGCCAGCAGCTTAGGACAATCGGCTAATGAAAAACTGTTTTTT; cdr3_aa: CASSLGQSANEKLFF
d_call: TRBD1; j_call: TRBJ1-2; clone_size: .; v_call: TRBV18; cdr3_nt: TGTGCCAGCTCACCCGGGACAGAAGTGAGATACACCTTC; cdr3_aa: CASSPGTEVRYTF
d_call: TRBD1; j_call: TRBJ1-1; clone_size: .; v_call: TRBV7-2; cdr3_nt: TGTGCCAGCAGCTCAGTCAGGGGGCTGGGGACTGAAGCTTTCTTT; cdr3_aa: CASSSVRGLGTEAFF
d_call: .; j_call: TRBJ1-1; clone_size: few; v_call: TRBV25-1; cdr3_nt: TGTGCCAGCACGCCCGGGGAAACTGAAGCTTTCTTT; cdr3_aa: CASTPGETEAFF
d_call: .; j_call: TRBJ2-7; clone_size: once; v_call: TRBV19; cdr3_nt: TGTGCCAGTAGTGTCCGTACAGGGTCCTACGAGCAGTACTTC; cdr3_aa: CASSVRTGSYEQYF
d_call: TRBD1; j_call: TRBJ1-1; clone_size: once; v_call: TRBV6-5; cdr3_nt: TGTGCCAGCAGCCCCGGGGCAGGGGGCCCTGAAGCTTTCTTT; cdr3_aa: CASSPGAGGPEAFF
d_call: .; j_call: TRBJ2-4; clone_size: .; v_call: TRBV4-3; cdr3_nt: TGCGCCAGCAGCCAAGAGGTCGGACAGCCGTATCTAGCCAAAAACATTCAGTACTTC; cdr3_aa: CASSQEVGQPYLAKNIQYF
d_call: .; j_call: TRBJ1-3; clone_size: few; v_call: TRBV28; cdr3_nt: TGTGCCAGCAGTTTATATAGGGGCGGCCGGGGGAACACCATATATTTT; cdr3_aa: CASSLYRGGRGNTIYF
d_call: .; j_call: TRBJ1-4; clone_size: .; v_call: TRBV19; cdr3_nt: TGTGCCAGTAGTATTGGGGCAGTCCGTAATAATGAAAAACTGTTTTTT; cdr3_aa: CASSIGAVRNNEKLFF
d_call: .; j_call: TRBJ1-1; clone_size: .; v_call: TRBV4-1; cdr3_nt: TGCGCCAGCAGCCAAGCTAGAGGCGGAGGCCCCACTGAAGCTTTCTTT; cdr3_aa: CASSQARGGGPTEAFF
d_call: .; j_call: TRBJ2-5; clone_size: .; v_call: TRBV7-2; cdr3_nt: TGTGCCAGCAGCGCCAGGGGGTTGGCGGGGGGAGAGACCCAGTACTTC; cdr3_aa: CASSARGLAGGETQYF
d_call: .; j_call: TRBJ1-1; clone_size: .; v_call: TRBV7-3; cdr3_nt: TGTGCCAGCAGTCCCTCAAGGACATCTAACACTGAAGCTTTCTTT; cdr3_aa: CASSPSRTSNTEAFF
d_call: TRBD2; j_call: TRBJ2-1; clone_size: .; v_call: TRBV2; cdr3_nt: TGTGCCAGCAGCAATCTAGCGGGGGACGGGAATGAGCAGTTCTTC; cdr3_aa: CASSNLAGDGNEQFF
d_call: TRBD1; j_call: TRBJ1-4; clone_size: .; v_call: TRBV25-1; cdr3_nt: TGTGCCAGCAGTGACCAAGGGACAGGGGGTAGGGAAAAACTGTTTTTT; cdr3_aa: CASSDQGTGGREKLFF
d_call: .; j_call: TRBJ1-4; clone_size: once; v_call: TRBV11-2; cdr3_nt: TGTGCCAGCAGCTCCCCCGCCGGGGGGGAAAAACTGTTTTTT; cdr3_aa: CASSSPAGGEKLFF
d_call: .; j_call: TRBJ2-2; clone_size: .; v_call: TRBV7-9; cdr3_nt: TGTGCCAGCAGGGAGGGTACAACGAACACCGGGGAGCTGTTTTTT; cdr3_aa: CASREGTTNTGELFF
d_call: TRBD2; j_call: TRBJ2-5; clone_size: .; v_call: TRBV29-1; cdr3_nt: TGCAGCGTTGAACCTAGCGGGCTGTACCAAGAGACCCAGTACTTC; cdr3_aa: CSVEPSGLYQETQYF
d_call: .; j_call: TRBJ2-1; clone_size: .; v_call: TRBV10-3; cdr3_nt: TGTGCCATCAGTGAGTGGCAGGGAAGGGACAATGAGCAGTTCTTC; cdr3_aa: CAISEWQGRDNEQFF
d_call: .; j_call: TRBJ2-7; clone_size: .; v_call: TRBV27; cdr3_nt: TGTGCCAGCAGTTCTATCCTTCGGGGAACCACCTACGAGCAGTACTTC; cdr3_aa: CASSSILRGTTYEQYF
d_call: .; j_call: TRBJ2-7; clone_size: .; v_call: TRBV6-1; cdr3_nt: TGTGCCAGCAGGGGGACACAGGTCTACGAGCAGTACTTC; cdr3_aa: CASRGTQVYEQYF
d_call: .; j_call: TRBJ1-4; clone_size: .; v_call: TRBV15; cdr3_nt: TGTGCCACCAGCAGAGGTCGAGGCGGGGGCTCTAATGAAAAACTGTTTTTT; cdr3_aa: CATSRGRGGGSNEKLFF
d_call: .; j_call: TRBJ2-7; clone_size: few; v_call: TRBV27; cdr3_nt: TGTGCCAGCAGTATCGAGGGAAGCTCCTACGAGCAGTACTTC; cdr3_aa: CASSIEGSSYEQYF
d_call: TRBD2; j_call: TRBJ2-5; clone_size: .; v_call: TRBV7-8; cdr3_nt: TGTGCCAGCAGCTTAGTAGCGGGCCCCCAAGAGACCCAGTACTTC; cdr3_aa: CASSLVAGPQETQYF
d_call: TRBD1; j_call: TRBJ1-2; clone_size: .; v_call: TRBV6-1; cdr3_nt: TGTGCCAGCAGGGGGACAGTGAACTATGGCTACACCTTC; cdr3_aa: CASRGTVNYGYTF
d_call: .; j_call: TRBJ1-4; clone_size: .; v_call: TRBV7-8; cdr3_nt: TGTGCCAGCAGCCACCGGGACACCTCAACTAATGAAAAACTGTTTTTT; cdr3_aa: CASSHRDTSTNEKLFF
d_call: TRBD1; j_call: TRBJ1-5; clone_size: .; v_call: TRBV27; cdr3_nt: TGTGCCAGCAGTTCGGGACAGGGGGCGAGCAATCAGCCCCAGCATTTT; cdr3_aa: CASSSGQGASNQPQHF
d_call: .; j_call: TRBJ2-5; clone_size: .; v_call: TRBV27; cdr3_nt: TGTGCCAGCGGCCTAGTACAGGGGACCCAGTACTTC; cdr3_aa: CASGLVQGTQYF